Below, one T cell receptor beta chain is given with its context. Its antigen is undetermined. Germline-derived CDR1 and CDR2 are KGHSH and LQKENI. V lost 6 bases and J 0 bases, leaving 5 bases between the germline ends. This CDR3 is built from 12 residues. The entry originates in a study of cytomegalovirus exposure and HLA in healthy donors. Primers: 60 Vbeta forward and 13 Jbeta reverse. Profiling relied on immunoSEQ multiplex PCR, and the TCRdb table lists in-frame clones only, not all of them. In all, the sample yields 200,000 to 250,000 clones. Study conclusions and caveats: In vitro checks showed that a few CMV-associated chains really do target CMV antigens. Most CMV-associated TCR beta chains appeared HLA-restricted in a later analysis.

Sequenced input: PBMCs. The chain is built from TRBV18 and TRBJ1-1; D is ambiguous. This clonotype originated in a young woman in good health and CMV-seropositive. CDR3 nucleotides: TGTGCCAGCTCGTACATGAACACTGAAGCTTTCTTT. Amino acids: CASSYMNTEAFF.